Listed here are 8 T cell receptor beta chains from one sample, sequenced in a study of regulatory T cells in long-lasting Graves disease. Through Arm-PCR of CDR3 regions and iRepertoire HTBI primers, TCR beta libraries were built. Each CDR3 protein gets one entry after TCRdb re-called the multiplex PCR reads with MiXCR. The profile covers hundreds of thousands of distinct CDR3 sequences, with 15% to 20% appearing a single time and roughly 30% taken by the ten largest. Time point defined: newly diagnosed GD, antithyroid drugs for less than 3 months. RNA from PBMCs was the source of the TCR library. The same specimen was also included in a second study, on T cells in Graves' hyperthyroidism and ophthalmopathy.

Source: peripheral blood mononuclear cells (PBMCs), taken at new diagnosis, from a patient treated with antithyroid drugs. The origin of the receptors is a man in his forties with Graves disease.

This clonotype was seen many times. The chain recombines TRBV20-1 with TRBJ2-2; D gene ambiguous. The CDR3 sequence is 11 residues long. Germline values: CDR1 DFQATT, CDR2 SNEGSKA (reference sequence). The V and J ends lost 1 base and 6 bases respectively, with 3 bases between them. The CDR3 coding sequence is TGCAGTGCTAGAGTGCCCGGGGAGCTGTTTTTT. As protein: CSARVPGELFF.

The V gene is TRBV12-3 or TRBV12-4, the J gene TRBJ1-2; D remains ambiguous. V lost 3 bases and J lost 6, with 11 bases in between. The CDR3 length is 13 residues. The CDR3 DNA sequence: TGTGCCAGCAGTTTCCACGGGCGTGATGGCTACACCTTC. It is translated as CASSFHGRDGYTF.

This clonotype came up a few times. The chain has TRBV2 and TRBJ1-6, with TRBD1 matching 7 bases. CDR1 SNHLY and CDR2 FYNNEI come from the germline V gene. CDR3 size: 14 residues. The junction had 7 bases not matched to a gene; V was cut back by 5 bases and J by 9 bases. In nucleotides, the CDR3 is TGTGCCAGCAGTCTAGACAGGGAGGCTTCACCCCTCCACTTT. Amino acids: CASSLDREASPLHF.

The rearrangement uses TRBV7-9 and TRBJ1-5; D might be TRBD1 (6 bases). V was clipped by 10 bases and J by 4 bases, with 17 bases between them. This CDR3 region has 14 residues. CDR1 and CDR2 from the germline V gene are SEHNR and FQNEAQ (reference sequence). CDR3 sequence (DNA): TGTGCCACCGGGGAGGGGGGGAATAATCAGCCCCAGCATTTT. As protein: CATGEGGNNQPQHF. Full variable domain (rest looked up from reference TRBV7-9 and TRBJ1-5): DTGVSQNPRHKITKRGQNVTFRCDPISEHNRLYWYRQTLGQGPEFLTYFQNEAQLEKSRLLSDRFSAERPKGSFSTLEIQRTEQGDSAMYLCATGEGGNNQPQHFGDGTRLSIL.

This clonotype occurred many times. The chain is built from TRBV7-2 and TRBJ2-5; 7 bases map to TRBD2. The CDR3 runs to 16 residues. Trimming took 2 bases from V and 2 from J; bases not matched to a gene: 8. Germline-derived CDR1 and CDR2 are SGHTA and FQGNSA. The CDR3 reads CASSLTGLLPQETQYF. The CDR3 DNA reads as TGTGCCAGCAGCTTAACGGGACTACTTCCTCAAGAGACCCAGTACTTC.

The J gene is TRBJ2-3, the V gene TRBV5-1, with 10 positions matching TRBD2. Trimming cost V 0 bases and J 11 bases; bases outside gene matches: 3. The CDR3 runs to 13 residues. Germline CDR1 and CDR2: SGHRS and YFSETQ. CDR3 loop: CASSLAASGGQYF. CDR3 coding DNA: TGCGCCAGCAGCTTGGCAGCTAGCGGGGGGCAGTATTTT.

This clonotype was seen many times. The chain couples TRBV6-5 to TRBJ2-5; D call uncertain. The CDR3 has 13 residues. The germline gives CDR1 MNHEY, CDR2 SVGAGI. Trimming removed 2 bases from V and 2 bases from J, with 6 bases in between. The CDR3 loop is CASSYGQQETQYF. CDR3 in DNA: TGTGCCAGCAGTTACGGCCAACAAGAGACCCAGTACTTC.

This clonotype has at least ten counts. The chain couples TRBV6-1 to TRBJ1-5; 8 bases are a match to TRBD1. V was pared by 5 bases and J by 1 base, with 4 bases of the junction left unmatched. CDR1 is MNHNS, CDR2 SASEGT, per germline. This CDR3 has 15 amino acids. The CDR3 DNA sequence: TGTGCCAGCAGTCCGACAGGGGAGAGCAATCAGCCCCAGCATTTT. This gives the protein CASSPTGESNQPQHF.